Listed below are T cell receptor beta chains from one sample, sequenced in a study of OX40 agonist ivuxolimab in advanced cancers. Measured with immunoSEQ multiplex PCR; TCRdb has only the in-frame clones, and not every one. The sample has tens of thousands of clones, approximately 86% seen once. Sequenced here: CD4+ or CD8+ T cells sorted from blood, sampled in a trial of the OX40 agonist ivuxolimab. These receptors all come from an adult with an advanced solid tumor such as melanoma, head and neck, liver or kidney cancer. Both conserved end residues are part of each CDR3. A D gene is named only where the DNA matches it firmly. Not every row has a clone size; where given, it reads once, few, many or a size class.

D gene,V gene,clone size,J gene,CDR3 protein,CDR3 DNA
NA,TRBV6-4,once,TRBJ1-1,CASSDRTEAFF,TGTGCCAGCAGTGACAGGACTGAAGCTTTCTTT
NA,TRBV5-5,NA,TRBJ2-5,CASSREGARGETQYF,TGTGCCAGCAGCCGTGAAGGGGCCCGAGGGGAGACCCAGTACTTC
NA,TRBV14,few,TRBJ1-3,CASSQDPGPNIYF,TGTGCCAGCAGCCAAGATCCAGGGCCCAACATATATTTT
NA,TRBV7-2,NA,TRBJ2-7,CASSLGQNSYEQYF,TGTGCCAGCAGCTTAGGACAGAACTCCTACGAGCAGTACTTC
NA,TRBV5-4,NA,TRBJ1-2,CASSLGGSYGYTF,TGTGCCAGCAGCTTAGGGGGTTCCTATGGCTACACCTTC
TRBD2,TRBV2,NA,TRBJ2-2,CASKGREGAGELFF,TGTGCCAGCAAGGGACGGGAGGGCGCCGGGGAGCTGTTTTTT
TRBD2,TRBV30,NA,TRBJ2-7,CAWRLVAGDYEQYF,TGTGCCTGGAGGTTGGTAGCGGGGGACTACGAGCAGTACTTC
NA,TRBV6-1,NA,TRBJ1-1,CASGVGELNTEAFF,TGTGCCAGCGGGGTGGGCGAGTTGAACACTGAAGCTTTCTTT
TRBD1,TRBV5-1,NA,TRBJ2-7,CASSLYVGFRDRAHEQYF,TGCGCCAGCAGCTTGTATGTGGGGTTTAGGGACAGGGCGCACGAGCAGTACTTC
NA,TRBV4-1,NA,TRBJ2-3,CASSQDQGQLQYF,TGCGCCAGCAGCCAAGATCAAGGACAGCTGCAGTATTTT
TRBD1,TRBV2,NA,TRBJ2-5,CASSSYRGETQYF,TGTGCCAGCAGTTCTTACAGGGGGGAGACCCAGTACTTC
TRBD2,TRBV27,NA,TRBJ2-7,CASGLFGGFDEQYF,TGTGCCAGCGGCCTTTTCGGGGGGTTCGACGAGCAGTACTTC
NA,TRBV6-5,once,TRBJ2-3,CASSRTRGDTQYF,TGTGCCAGCAGTCGAACAAGAGGAGATACGCAGTATTTT
TRBD1,TRBV15,NA,TRBJ2-2,CATSLDRDTGELFF,TGTGCCACTTCCTTAGACAGGGACACCGGGGAGCTGTTTTTT
NA,TRBV28,NA,TRBJ2-5,CASSLYRNKETQYF,TGTGCCAGCAGTTTATACAGGAACAAAGAGACCCAGTACTTC
TRBD2,TRBV27,NA,TRBJ2-1,CASRGTSGRSRYNEQFF,TGTGCCAGCAGGGGGACTAGCGGGAGATCGAGGTACAATGAGCAGTTCTTC